What follows describes a single T cell receptor beta chain. No glioblastoma patient carried an isocitrate dehydrogenase mutation. Blood PBMC samples: pre-vaccination, two weeks post third vaccination, and at tumor progression. This sample is part of a study of glioma-infiltrating T cells after dendritic cell vaccination. About the research overall: Patients received autologous tumor lysate-pulsed dendritic cell vaccination between about 2003 and 2013.

Germline V gene lookup returns CDR1 SGHRS and CDR2 YFSETQ. The CDR3 loop spans 14 amino acids. V gave up 0 bases and J gave up 2 bases, with 6 bases separating them. This table comes from immunoSEQ multiplex PCR, and its TCRdb copy is limited to in-frame clones, with some not included. Altogether roughly 96,000 clones are present, approximately 80% being singletons, with the ten largest covering approximately 6%. Sequenced here: blood, sampled before dendritic cell vaccination. The chain employs TRBV5-1 and TRBJ1-3, with D unresolved. The sequence was obtained from a human donor with glioblastoma. CDR3 coding DNA: TGCGCCAGCAGCTTGGCGGGGACTGGAAACACCATATATTTT. Translated: CASSLAGTGNTIYF.